Each of the 10 T cell receptor beta chains below was sequenced from the same sample in a study of human T cells and chemical hapten exposure. TCRdb processed the RACE reads anew with MiXCR; each CDR3 protein has one entry. The table lists 95,000 to 150,000 distinct CDR3 sequences, approximately 10% of them singletons. Noted time point: patch test 3, about 24 weeks after DPC sensitization. The sample's treatment: therapeutic diphenylcyclopropenone sensitization with weekly scalp DPC. Source: whole blood, taken in connection with sensitization to the hapten diphenylcyclopropenone (DPC). These receptors all come from a woman aged 45-65 years with alopecia areata. Some clones in this sample may be carry-over from other donors' samples.

The chain uses TRBV5-1 and TRBJ1-1, with a possible D match to TRBD1 (5 bases). Trimming cost V 4 bases and J 0 bases, with 16 bases left between them. The length of the CDR3 is 16 residues. Looked up from germline, CDR1 is SGHRS and CDR2 is YFSETQ. Here the CDR3 reads CASSPRGGEMNTEAFF. DNA for the CDR3: TGCGCCAGCAGCCCACGCGGGGGGGAGATGAACACTGAAGCTTTCTTT. Full variable domain (remainder filled in from reference TRBV5-1 and TRBJ1-1): KAGVTQTPRYLIKTRGQQVTLSCSPISGHRSVSWYQQTPGQGLQFLFEYFSETQRNKGNFPGRFSGRQFSNSRSEMNVSTLELGDSALYLCASSPRGGEMNTEAFFGQGTRLTVV.

This clonotype was seen a few times. The chain combines TRBV29-1 with TRBJ2-3, with a possible D match to TRBD1 (6 bases). Germline values: CDR1 SQVTM, CDR2 ANQGSEA. Trimming cost V 4 bases and J 6 bases, with 14 bases left between them. The CDR3 spans 13 residues. The CDR3 DNA follows: TGCAGCGTTGCCCAGGGCCAGGGGGATACGCAGTATTTT. Translating gives CSVAQGQGDTQYF.

This clonotype was picked up a small number of times. The chain couples TRBV12-3 or TRBV12-4 to TRBJ1-1, with a weak D call TRBD1 (6 bases). Trimming stripped 5 bases from V and 5 bases from J, with 24 bases between. The CDR3 sequence is 17 residues long. As DNA, the CDR3 is TGTGCCAGCAGTCAACCTTCTAGAGGGGGGGGCGGGACTGAAGCTTTCTTT. Residues: CASSQPSRGGGGTEAFF.

This clonotype was observed a handful of times. The chain carries TRBV12-3 or TRBV12-4 and TRBJ2-7; 7 bases are shared with TRBD1. Trimming took 1 base from V and 4 from J; bases not matched to a gene: 4. CDR3 length: 14 amino acids. CDR3 in DNA: TGTGCCAGCAGTTTAGGCGGCAGGGGGTACGAGCAGTACTTC. Residues: CASSLGGRGYEQYF.

This rearrangement joins TRBV9 to TRBJ2-3; D unresolved. Germline V lookup: CDR1 SGDLS, CDR2 YYNGEE. The CDR3 sequence is 16 residues long. V lost 3 bases to trimming and J lost 2 bases, with 16 bases between them. The CDR3 protein is CASSASVSGPTDTQYF. The CDR3 bases are TGTGCCAGCAGCGCCTCTGTTAGTGGCCCCACAGATACGCAGTATTTT.

The V call is TRBV20-1, the J call TRBJ2-3, with D hard to call. CDR1 and CDR2 from the germline V gene are DFQATT and SNEGSKA (reference sequence). V dropped 0 bases and J dropped 0 bases, with 10 bases sitting between them. CDR3 length: 15 residues. CDR3 sequence (DNA): TGCAGTGCTAGAGATAGTTGGGTCAGCACAGATACGCAGTATTTT. It encodes CSARDSWVSTDTQYF.

The chain carries TRBV12-3 or TRBV12-4 and TRBJ1-1; 8 bases match TRBD1. Trimming at V came to 11 bases and at J to 5 bases, leaving 13 bases not matched to a gene. This CDR3 is built from 14 residues. This CDR3 reads CASRAGGSGTEAFF. CDR3 DNA sequence: TGTGCCTCAAGGGCAGGGGGCTCGGGGACTGAAGCTTTCTTT.

CDR3 coding DNA: TGTGCCAGCAGCTTAGAACGACAGCTCGACACTGAAGCTTTCTTT. Protein sequence: CASSLERQLDTEAFF. V and J are TRBV7-9 and TRBJ1-1; tentatively, D is TRBD1 (5 bases). The V end was cut by 1 base, the J end by 3 bases, with 12 bases between. CDR3 length: 15 amino acids. Germline lookup yields CDR1 SEHNR and CDR2 FQNEAQ (reference sequence). Looking up the rest from reference TRBV7-9 and TRBJ1-1 gives the full variable domain: DTGVSQNPRHKITKRGQNVTFRCDPISEHNRLYWYRQTLGQGPEFLTYFQNEAQLEKSRLLSDRFSAERPKGSFSTLEIQRTEQGDSAMYLCASSLERQLDTEAFFGQGTRLTVV.

The V call is TRBV4-2, the J call TRBJ2-3; D tentatively reads TRBD1 or TRBD2 (5 bases each). The CDR3 is 13 amino acids. Germline CDR1 is LGHNA and CDR2 is YNFKEQ. V lost 4 bases to trimming and J lost 6 bases, with 11 bases between them. The CDR3 sequence: CASSRSGTDTQYF. The CDR3 DNA follows: TGTGCCAGCAGCCGTTCCGGGACCGATACGCAGTATTTT.

There are many counts of this clonotype. The chain has TRBV3-1 and TRBJ1-3; 9 positions match TRBD1. V shed 5 bases and J 2 bases; nucleotides not matched to a gene: 4. This CDR3 contains 15 residues. Per germline, CDR1 LGHDT and CDR2 YNNKEL (reference sequence). The CDR3 region has the DNA TGTGCCAGCAGCTGGGGACAGGGCACTGGAAACACCATATATTTT. It yields the protein CASSWGQGTGNTIYF.